These T cell receptor beta chains were read from a single sample in a study of shared clonotypes between healthy human individuals. Generated by immunoSEQ multiplex PCR, the TCRdb table keeps only in-frame clones and is missing some. The sample records some 1,400,000 clones, roughly 96% being singletons. The sample taken for sequencing was naive CD4+ T cells sorted from blood. The receptor source for this set is a man under 40 in good health. Both conserved end residues are part of each CDR3. D genes are given only for firm matches.

d_call	j_call	v_call	cdr3_aa	cdr3_nt
TRBD2	TRBJ2-7	TRBV28	CASSLPRGGRSYEQYF	TGTGCCAGCAGTTTACCTCGAGGCGGGAGATCCTACGAGCAGTACTTC
NA	TRBJ2-5	TRBV2	CASSGTEETQYF	TGTGCCAGCAGTGGGACAGAAGAGACCCAGTACTTC
TRBD1	TRBJ2-7	TRBV18	CASSATDRVLAYEQYF	TGTGCCAGCTCAGCGACAGACAGGGTCTTAGCCTACGAGCAGTACTTC
NA	TRBJ2-6	TRBV11-2	CASRLTGSGANVLTF	TGTGCCAGCAGATTAACCGGGTCTGGGGCCAACGTCCTGACTTTC
NA	TRBJ2-3	TRBV5-1	CASSLEAGSSSTSQQYF	TGCGCCAGCAGCTTGGAGGCAGGGTCTAGCTCCACTTCACAGCAGTATTTT
TRBD2	TRBJ2-1	TRBV7-9	CASSRRTSGTYNEQFF	TGTGCCAGCAGCCGACGGACTAGCGGGACGTACAATGAGCAGTTCTTC
TRBD1	TRBJ1-2	TRBV28	CASTVDRVYGYTF	TGTGCCAGCACCGTTGACAGGGTCTATGGCTACACCTTC
NA	TRBJ1-3	TRBV6-5	CASSLDGSGNTIYF	TGTGCCAGCAGTTTAGACGGCTCTGGAAACACCATATATTTT
NA	TRBJ2-2	TRBV14	CASSQDLKTGELFF	TGTGCCAGCAGCCAAGATTTGAAAACCGGGGAGCTGTTTTTT
TRBD2	TRBJ2-4	TRBV27	CASKGAASGSRWVEYF	TGTGCCAGCAAGGGGGCGGCTAGCGGGAGTCGTTGGGTGGAGTACTTC